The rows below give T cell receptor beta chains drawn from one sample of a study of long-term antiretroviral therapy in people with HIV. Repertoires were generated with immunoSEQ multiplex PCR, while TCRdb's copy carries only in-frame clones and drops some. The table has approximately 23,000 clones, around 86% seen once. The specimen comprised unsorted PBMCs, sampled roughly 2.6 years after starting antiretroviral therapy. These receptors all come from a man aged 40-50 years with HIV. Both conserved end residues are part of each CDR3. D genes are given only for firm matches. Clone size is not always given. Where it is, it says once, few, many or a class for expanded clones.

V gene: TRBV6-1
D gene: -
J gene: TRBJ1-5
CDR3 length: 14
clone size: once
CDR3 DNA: TGTGCCAGCAGAGAAGGACAGCGACTTCAGCCCCAGCATTTT
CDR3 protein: CASREGQRLQPQHF

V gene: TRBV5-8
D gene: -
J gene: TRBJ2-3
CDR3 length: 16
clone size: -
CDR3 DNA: TGTGCCAGCAGCCGTAGTAGTAGTAGGGCCACAGATACGCAGTATTTT
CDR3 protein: CASSRSSSRATDTQYF

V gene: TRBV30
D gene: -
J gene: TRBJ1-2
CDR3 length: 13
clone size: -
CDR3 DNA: TGTGCCTGGAAGGCGGAAAGTACCTATGGCTACACCTTC
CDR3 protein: CAWKAESTYGYTF

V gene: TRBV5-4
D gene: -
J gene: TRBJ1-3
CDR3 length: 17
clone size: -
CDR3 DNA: TGTGCCAGCAGCTTGGAAGGGGGACGATACTCTGGAAACACCATATATTTT
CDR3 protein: CASSLEGGRYSGNTIYF

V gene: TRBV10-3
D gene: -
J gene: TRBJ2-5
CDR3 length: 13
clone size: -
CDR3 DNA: TGTGCCATCAGTACAGGATTCCAAGAGACCCAGTACTTC
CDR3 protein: CAISTGFQETQYF

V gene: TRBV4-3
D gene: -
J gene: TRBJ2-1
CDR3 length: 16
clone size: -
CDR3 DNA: TGCGCCAGCAGCCCACGACAGACCGGCTCCTACAATGAGCAGTTCTTC
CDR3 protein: CASSPRQTGSYNEQFF

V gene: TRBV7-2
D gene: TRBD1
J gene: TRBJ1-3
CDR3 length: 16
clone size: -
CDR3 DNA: TGTGCCAGCACCTCCCCGGACAGGTACTCTGGAAACACCATATATTTT
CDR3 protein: CASTSPDRYSGNTIYF

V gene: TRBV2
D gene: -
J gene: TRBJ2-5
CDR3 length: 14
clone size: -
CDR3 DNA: TGTGCCAGCAGTATTGACAGGGAGGTAGAGACCCAGTACTTC
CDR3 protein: CASSIDREVETQYF

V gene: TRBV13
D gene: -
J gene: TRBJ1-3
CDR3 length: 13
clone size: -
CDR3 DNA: TGTGCCAGCAGCCCGAGCTCGAGAAACACCATATATTTT
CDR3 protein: CASSPSSRNTIYF

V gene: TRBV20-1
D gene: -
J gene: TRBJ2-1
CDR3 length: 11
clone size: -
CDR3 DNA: TGCAGTGCTAGAGATTTGGGTGAGCAGTTCTTC
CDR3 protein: CSARDLGEQFF

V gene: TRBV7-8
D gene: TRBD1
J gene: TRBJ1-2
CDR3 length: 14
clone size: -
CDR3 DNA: TGTGCCAGCAGCCCCGAGGGGGCCTACTATGGCTACACCTTC
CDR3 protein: CASSPEGAYYGYTF

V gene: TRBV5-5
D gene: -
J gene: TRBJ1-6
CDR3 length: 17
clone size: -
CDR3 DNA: TGTGCCAGCAGACCACTCCAGGGGAAAGGGGTGTATTCACCCCTCCACTTT
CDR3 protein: CASRPLQGKGVYSPLHF

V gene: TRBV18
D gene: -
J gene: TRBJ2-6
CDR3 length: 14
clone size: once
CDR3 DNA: TGTGCCAGCTCACCGACCTCTGGGGCCAACGTCCTGACTTTC
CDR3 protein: CASSPTSGANVLTF

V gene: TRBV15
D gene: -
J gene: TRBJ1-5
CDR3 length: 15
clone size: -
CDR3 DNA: TGTGCCACCAGCAGAGATCCGGGTGGCAATCAGCCCCAGCATTTT
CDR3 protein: CATSRDPGGNQPQHF

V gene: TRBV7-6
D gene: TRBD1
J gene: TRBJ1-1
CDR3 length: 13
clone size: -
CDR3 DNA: TGTGCCAGCAGCCCAGGGGGCCGGACTGAAGCTTTCTTT
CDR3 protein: CASSPGGRTEAFF

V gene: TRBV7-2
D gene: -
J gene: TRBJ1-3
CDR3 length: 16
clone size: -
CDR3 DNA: TGTGCCAGCAGCCCGGGACACCTATCCGCTGGAAACACCATATATTTT
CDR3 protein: CASSPGHLSAGNTIYF

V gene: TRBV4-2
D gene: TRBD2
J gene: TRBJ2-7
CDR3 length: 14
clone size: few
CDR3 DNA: TGTGCCAGCAGCCAAGACTGGGAGGGTTACGAGCAGTACTTC
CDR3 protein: CASSQDWEGYEQYF

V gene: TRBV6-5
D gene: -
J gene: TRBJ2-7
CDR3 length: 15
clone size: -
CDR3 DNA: TGTGCCAGCAGTTACTCGAATCCAGGGGGGCACGAGCAGTACTTC
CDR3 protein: CASSYSNPGGHEQYF

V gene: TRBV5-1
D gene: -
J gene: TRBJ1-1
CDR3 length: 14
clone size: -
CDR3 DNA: TGCGCCAGCCAACCACAGGGAGGGAACACTGAAGCTTTCTTT
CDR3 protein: CASQPQGGNTEAFF

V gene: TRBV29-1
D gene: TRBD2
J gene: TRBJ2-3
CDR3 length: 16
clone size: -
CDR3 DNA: TGCAGCGTTGCTGAACTAGCGGGAGATCCCCCAGATACGCAGTATTTT
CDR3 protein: CSVAELAGDPPDTQYF

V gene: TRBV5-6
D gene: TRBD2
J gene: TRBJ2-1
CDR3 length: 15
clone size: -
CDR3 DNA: TGTGCCAGCAGCTTACTAGCGGGGCCCCGGGGTGAGCAGTTCTTC
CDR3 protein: CASSLLAGPRGEQFF

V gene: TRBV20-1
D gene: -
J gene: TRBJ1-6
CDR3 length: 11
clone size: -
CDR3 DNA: TGCAGTGCCTTAGTCGGGGGACCCCTCCACTTT
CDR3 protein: CSALVGGPLHF

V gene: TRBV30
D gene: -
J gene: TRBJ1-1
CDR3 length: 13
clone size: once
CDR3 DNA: TGTGCCTGGACGAGGGATTTAGCCACTGAAGCTTTCTTT
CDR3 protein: CAWTRDLATEAFF

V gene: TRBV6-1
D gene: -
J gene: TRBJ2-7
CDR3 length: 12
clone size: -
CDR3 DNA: TGTGCCAGCAGCGCCACAAGGTACGAGCAGTACTTC
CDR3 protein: CASSATRYEQYF

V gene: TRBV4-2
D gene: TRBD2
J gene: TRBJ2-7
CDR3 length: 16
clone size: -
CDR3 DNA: TGTGCCAGCAGCCAAGATGCGACGGGAGGTCTCTACGAGCAGTACTTC
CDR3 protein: CASSQDATGGLYEQYF

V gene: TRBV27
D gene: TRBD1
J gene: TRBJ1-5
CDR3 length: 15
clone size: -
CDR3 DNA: TGTGCCAGCAGTTTAGGGACAGGGACTAATCAGCCCCAGCATTTT
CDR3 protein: CASSLGTGTNQPQHF

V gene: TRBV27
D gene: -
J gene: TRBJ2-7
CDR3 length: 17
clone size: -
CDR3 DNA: TGTGCCAGCAGTTCGAGCGGGTACGTTACTGGCTCCTACGAGCAGTACTTC
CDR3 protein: CASSSSGYVTGSYEQYF

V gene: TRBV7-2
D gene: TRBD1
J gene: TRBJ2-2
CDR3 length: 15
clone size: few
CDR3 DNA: TGTGCCAGCAGCACAGGACAGGGGAACACCGGGGAGCTGTTTTTT
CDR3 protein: CASSTGQGNTGELFF

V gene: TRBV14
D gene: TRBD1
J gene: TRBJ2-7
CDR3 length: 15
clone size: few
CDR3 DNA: TGTGCCAGCAGTCCCCGACTTAACAGGGGGAGGGAGCAGTACTTC
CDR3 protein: CASSPRLNRGREQYF

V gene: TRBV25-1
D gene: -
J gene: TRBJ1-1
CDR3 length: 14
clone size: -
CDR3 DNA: TGTGCCAGCAGTGAGGTTAGAGGTATCACTGAAGCTTTCTTT
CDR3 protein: CASSEVRGITEAFF

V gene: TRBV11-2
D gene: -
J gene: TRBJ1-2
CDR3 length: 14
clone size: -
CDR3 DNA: TGTGCCAGCAGCTTAGATCCTACATTCTATGGCTACACCTTC
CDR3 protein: CASSLDPTFYGYTF

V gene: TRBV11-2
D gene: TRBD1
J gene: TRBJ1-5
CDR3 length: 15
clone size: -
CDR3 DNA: TGTGCCAGCAGCTTAGGACAGGGGGCGGACCAGCCCCAGCATTTT
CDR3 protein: CASSLGQGADQPQHF

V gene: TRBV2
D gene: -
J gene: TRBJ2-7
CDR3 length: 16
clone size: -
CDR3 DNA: TGTGCCAGCAGTGAAGCGGAGGTTGACAGCTCCTACGAGCAGTACTTC
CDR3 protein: CASSEAEVDSSYEQYF

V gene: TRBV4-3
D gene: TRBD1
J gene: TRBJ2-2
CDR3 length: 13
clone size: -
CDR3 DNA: TGCGCCAGCAGCCGAGGGACAGCCGGGGAGCTGTTTTTT
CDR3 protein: CASSRGTAGELFF

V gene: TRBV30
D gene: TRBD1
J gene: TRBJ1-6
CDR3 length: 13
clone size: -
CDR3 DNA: TGTGCCTGGAGTCCCCAAACAGGGGCGTTCCTCCACTTT
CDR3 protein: CAWSPQTGAFLHF

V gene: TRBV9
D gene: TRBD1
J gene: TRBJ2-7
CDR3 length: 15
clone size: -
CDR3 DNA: TGTGCCAGCAGCGTCCAGGGACAGGGGTTCTTCGAGCAGTACTTC
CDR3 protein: CASSVQGQGFFEQYF

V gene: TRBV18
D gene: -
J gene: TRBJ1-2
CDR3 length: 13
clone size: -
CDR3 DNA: TGTGCCAGCTCACCACCCAATAACTATGGCTACACCTTC
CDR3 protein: CASSPPNNYGYTF

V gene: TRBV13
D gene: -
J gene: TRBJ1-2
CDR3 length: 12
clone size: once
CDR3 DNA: TGTGCCAGCAGCTTAGGGGCCAGTGGCTACACCTTC
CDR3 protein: CASSLGASGYTF

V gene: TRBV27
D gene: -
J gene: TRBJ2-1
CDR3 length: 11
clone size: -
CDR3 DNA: TGTGCCAGCAGGGCCTACAATGAGCAGTTCTTC
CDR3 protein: CASRAYNEQFF

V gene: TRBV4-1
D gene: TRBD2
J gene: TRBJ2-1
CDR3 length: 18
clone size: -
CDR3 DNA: TGCGCCAGCAGCCACTCCAGTCTAGCGGGAGTCCCCTACAATGAGCAGTTCTTC
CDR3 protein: CASSHSSLAGVPYNEQFF

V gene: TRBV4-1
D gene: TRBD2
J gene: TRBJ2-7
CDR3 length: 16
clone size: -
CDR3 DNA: TGCGCCAGCAGCCGAACCGCGGGGGAAAGCGCCTACGAGCAGTACTTC
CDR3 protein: CASSRTAGESAYEQYF

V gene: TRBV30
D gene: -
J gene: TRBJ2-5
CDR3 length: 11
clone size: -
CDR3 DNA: TGTGCCTGGAGCCTCCAAGAGACCCAGTACTTC
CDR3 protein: CAWSLQETQYF

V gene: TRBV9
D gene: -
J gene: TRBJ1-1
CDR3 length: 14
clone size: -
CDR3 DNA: TGTGCCAGCAGCCTGACTCCCCAGAACACTGAAGCTTTCTTT
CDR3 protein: CASSLTPQNTEAFF

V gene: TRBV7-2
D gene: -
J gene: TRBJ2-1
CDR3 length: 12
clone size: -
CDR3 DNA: TGTGCCAGCAGCTTATCTGAGAATGAGCAGTTCTTC
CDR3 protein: CASSLSENEQFF

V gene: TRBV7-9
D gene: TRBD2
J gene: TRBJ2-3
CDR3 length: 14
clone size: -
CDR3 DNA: TGTGCCAGCAGCTTTAGCGGGGCGAGTACGGCGCAGTATTTT
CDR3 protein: CASSFSGASTAQYF

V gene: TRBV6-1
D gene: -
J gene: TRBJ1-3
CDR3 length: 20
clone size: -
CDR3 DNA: TGTGCCAGCAGTGAAGCTCTAATAACAACCGGGGGCGTCCTTGGAAACACCATATATTTT
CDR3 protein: CASSEALITTGGVLGNTIYF

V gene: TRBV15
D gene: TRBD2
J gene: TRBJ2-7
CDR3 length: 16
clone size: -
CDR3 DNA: TGTGCCACCAGCAGAGATAGGAGGGCGGGAGTAGACGAGCAGTACTTC
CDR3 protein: CATSRDRRAGVDEQYF

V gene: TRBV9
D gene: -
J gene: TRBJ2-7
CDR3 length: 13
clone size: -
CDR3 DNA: TGTGCCAGCAGCGTTGGGGGCTCCTACGAGCAGTACTTC
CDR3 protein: CASSVGGSYEQYF

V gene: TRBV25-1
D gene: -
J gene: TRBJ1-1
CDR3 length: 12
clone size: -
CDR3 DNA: TGTGCCAGCAGTGACCCTTACACTGAAGCTTTCTTT
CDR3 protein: CASSDPYTEAFF

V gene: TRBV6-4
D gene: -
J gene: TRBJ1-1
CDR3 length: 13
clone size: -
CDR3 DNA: TGTGCCAGCAGCGAGTGGAACAGGGATGAAGCTTTCTTT
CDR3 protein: CASSEWNRDEAFF

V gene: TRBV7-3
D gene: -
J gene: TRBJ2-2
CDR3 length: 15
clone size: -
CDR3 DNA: TGTGCCAGCAGCTTAAAAGGGGCCAAGCCCGGGGAGCTGTTTTTT
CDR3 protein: CASSLKGAKPGELFF

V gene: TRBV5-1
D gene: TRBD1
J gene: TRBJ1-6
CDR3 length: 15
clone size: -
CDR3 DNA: TGCGCCAGCAGCCCCCCGGACAGGGAGAATTCACCCCTCCACTTT
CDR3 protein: CASSPPDRENSPLHF

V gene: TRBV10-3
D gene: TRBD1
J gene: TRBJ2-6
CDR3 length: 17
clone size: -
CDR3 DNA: TGTGCCATCAGCAAGACAGGGACGGGCGCTGGGGCCAACGTCCTGACTTTC
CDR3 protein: CAISKTGTGAGANVLTF

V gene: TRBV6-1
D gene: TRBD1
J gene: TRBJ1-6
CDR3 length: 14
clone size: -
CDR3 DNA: TGTGCCTCGGAGACAGGGCTCCAAAATTCACCCCTCCACTTT
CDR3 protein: CASETGLQNSPLHF

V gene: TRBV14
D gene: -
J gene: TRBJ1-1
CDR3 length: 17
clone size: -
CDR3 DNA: TGTGCCAGCAGCCGAGACCCTCTCCGGACCGGCGACACTGAAGCTTTCTTT
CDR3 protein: CASSRDPLRTGDTEAFF

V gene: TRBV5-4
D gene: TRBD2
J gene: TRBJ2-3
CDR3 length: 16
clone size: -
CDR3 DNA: TGTGCCAGCAGCTCCCTTCGGGACTACCTCCCAGATACGCAGTATTTT
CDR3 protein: CASSSLRDYLPDTQYF

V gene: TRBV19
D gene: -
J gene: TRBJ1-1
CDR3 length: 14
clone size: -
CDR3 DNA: TGTGCCAGTAGTGTCGTGGGAAGGAGCACTGAAGCTTTCTTT
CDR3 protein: CASSVVGRSTEAFF

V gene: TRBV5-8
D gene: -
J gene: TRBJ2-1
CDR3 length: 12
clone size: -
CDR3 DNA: TGTGCCAGCAGCTTGAGGGGGACTGAGCAGTTCTTC
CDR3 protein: CASSLRGTEQFF

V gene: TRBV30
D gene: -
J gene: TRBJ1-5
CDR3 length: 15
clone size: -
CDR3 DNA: TGTGCCTGGAGTCGGGGACACAATAGCAATCAGCCCCAGCATTTT
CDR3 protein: CAWSRGHNSNQPQHF

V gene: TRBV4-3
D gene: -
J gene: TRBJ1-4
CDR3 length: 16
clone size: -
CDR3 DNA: TGCGCCAGCAGCCAAGGGGTCGACAGCTATAATGAAAAACTGTTTTTT
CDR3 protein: CASSQGVDSYNEKLFF